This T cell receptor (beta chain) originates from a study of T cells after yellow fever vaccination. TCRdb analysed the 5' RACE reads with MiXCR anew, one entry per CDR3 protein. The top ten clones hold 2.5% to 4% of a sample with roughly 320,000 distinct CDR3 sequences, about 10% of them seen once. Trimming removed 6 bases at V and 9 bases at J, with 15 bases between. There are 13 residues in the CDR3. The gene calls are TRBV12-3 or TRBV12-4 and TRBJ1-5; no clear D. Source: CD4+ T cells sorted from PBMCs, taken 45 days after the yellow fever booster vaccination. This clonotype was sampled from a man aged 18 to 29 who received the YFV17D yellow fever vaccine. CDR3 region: CASSQTTSGPQHF. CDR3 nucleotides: TGTGCCAGCAGCCAAACCACCAGCGGGCCCCAGCATTTT.